This T cell receptor beta chain was recorded in a study of a mutant IDH1 vaccine in newly diagnosed glioma. Study overall: The initiation of vaccination occurred 4-6 weeks after radiotherapy alone, or with temozolomide cycles.

Sample time point: week 23, last vaccination. Every vaccination contained 300 ug of the mutant IDH1 20-mer peptide and was paired with topical imiquimod. Libraries were prepared by immunoSEQ multiplex PCR; TCRdb keeps only in-frame clonotypes and omits some of them. Among 60,000 or so clones listed, about 81% were seen once. As concerns this clone: What it binds is unknown.

This TCR came from a woman between 40 and 55 years old with glioma. Some clones in this sample may be carry-over from other donors' samples. This sample comprised PBMCs, obtained from a glioma patient whose treatment included an IDH1 peptide vaccine.

The CDR3 DNA reads TGTGCCAGCAGTGAATGGGGGGACTCGGGCACTGAAGCTTTCTTT. It specifies CASSEWGDSGTEAFF. The chain employs TRBV6-1 and TRBJ1-1, with D possibly matching TRBD1 (5 bases). The CDR3 covers 15 residues. Germline lookup yields CDR1 MNHNS and CDR2 SASEGT. V lost 2 bases to trimming and J lost 4 bases, with 14 bases between them.